The source of this TCR beta chain is a study of shared clonotypes between healthy human individuals. In the source study's methods: Because ImmunoSEQ provided only junction sequences with no quality scores, the filtering differed. Profiled with immunoSEQ multiplex PCR; TCRdb holds only in-frame clones, not every one. V, J and clone size are those of that table, while D and trimming were read from the DNA. In the table there are fewer than 550,000 clones, about 80% of which are singletons. From germline, CDR1 is SGHNT and CDR2 YYREEE (reference sequence). With V trimmed by 4 bases and J by 5 bases, 9 bases remained unmatched. This CDR3 comprises 15 residues.

The rearrangement links TRBV5-4 to TRBJ1-2, with 9 positions matching TRBD1. The sequence was obtained from a woman in her 40s in good health. Some clones in this sample may be carry-over from other donors' samples. The specimen sequenced was PBMCs. The DNA for the CDR3 is TGTGCCAGCAGCGGGGGGCGGGACAGGGCTTATGGCTACACCTTC. As protein: CASSGGRDRAYGYTF.